This passage covers 22 T cell receptor beta chains from one sample sequenced in a study of T cell clonality in common variable immunodeficiency. Sequenced by immunoSEQ multiplex PCR; TCRdb stores in-frame clones only, minus some. Recorded here are around 25,000 clones, with no singletons, and the ten leading clones hold approximately 24%. Points from the study as a whole: Reportedly, TCR beta sequences from common variable immunodeficiency showed fewer deletions and N-nucleotide insertions.

Antigen specificity for these receptors is unknown. Sequencing was done on a sample of peripheral blood mononuclear cells. Every receptor here comes from a human donor with common variable immunodeficiency.

This clone was counted many times. Coverage ceases 3 residues before the CDR3 finishes, and the germline J gene fills in the end. This chain links TRBV4-1 with TRBJ2-7, with 10 bases matching TRBD1. CDR1 and CDR2 from the germline V gene are MGHRA and YSYEKL. The junction had 8 bases not matched to a gene; V was cut back by 4 bases and J by 5 bases. The CDR3 spans 15 residues. The CDR3 reads CASSPDRGVSDEQYF. The sequenced part of the CDR3 DNA is TGCGCCAGCAGCCCGGACAGGGGGGTTTCGGACGAG.

In this sample, this clone turned up many times. The missing CDR3 end, 3 residues past where the read stops, is filled in from the germline J gene. V gene TRBV7-2 combines with J gene TRBJ2-3, with TRBD2 identical over 8 bases. Germline V gene sequence: CDR1 SGHTA, CDR2 FQGNSA. The CDR3 has 15 residues. Unmatched junction bases numbered 7, after V lost 3 bases and J lost 5 bases. The sequenced CDR3 bases are TGTGCCAGCAGCTTTCGGGGGGGCCGGGTAGATACG. Its protein is CASSFRGGRVDT. The full CDR3 is CASSFRGGRVDTQYF.

The table lists this clone with many counts. The sequence runs out 3 residues before the end of the CDR3; the remainder is reconstructed from the germline J gene. The V gene is TRBV5-6, the J gene TRBJ2-1; 11 bases align to TRBD2. The CDR3 sequence is 15 residues long. J gave up 6 bases and V 5 bases, and 7 bases lay outside the gene matches. Germline-derived CDR1 and CDR2 are SGHDT and YYEEEE. CDR3 protein: CASRLLAGAFNEQFF. Partial CDR3 DNA: TGTGCCAGCAGATTACTAGCGGGGGCCTTCAATGAG. The full variable domain, its missing parts supplied by reference TRBV5-6 and TRBJ2-1, is DAGVTQSPTHLIKTRGQQVTLRCSPKSGHDTVSWYQQALGQGPQFIFQYYEEEERQRGNFPDRFSGHQFPNYSSELNVNALLLGDSALYLCASRLLAGAFNEQFFGPGTRLTVL.

On this clone: The read ends 3 residues early relative to the CDR3; the germline J gene fills the gap. This chain links TRBV2 with TRBJ2-5; 8 bases line up with TRBD1. V was clipped by 8 bases and J by 1 base; unmatched bases: 6. CDR3 length: 14 residues. Germline V gene data show CDR1 as SNHLY and CDR2 as FYNNEI. CDR3 DNA (partial): TGTGCCAGCGGATGGGACAGGTCCCAAGAGACC. This gives the protein CASGWDRSQET. The full CDR3 reads CASGWDRSQETQYF.

The sample holds many counts of this clone. Read data end 3 residues before the CDR3 end; the end is taken from the germline J gene. The chain combines TRBV30 with TRBJ1-4; D call uncertain. Germline loops: CDR1 GTSNPN, CDR2 SVGIG (reference sequence). The CDR3 has 15 residues. Trimming stripped 2 bases from V and 0 bases from J, with 10 bases between. The CDR3 bases that were read are TGTGCCTGGAGTCCCAACAGCCCAACTAATGAAAAA. This translates into CAWSPNSPTNEK. The whole CDR3 protein is CAWSPNSPTNEKLFF.

In this sample, this clone turned up many times. With the read ending 3 residues before the CDR3 end, the germline J gene is used to fill in that end. This chain joins TRBV15 and TRBJ1-2, with D perhaps matching TRBD1 (6 bases). This CDR3 contains 14 residues. In germline, CDR1 is LNHNV, CDR2 YYDKDF (reference sequence). CDR3 protein: CATSRDRQGFGYTF. The sequenced part of the CDR3 DNA is TGTGCCACCAGCAGAGATCGCCAGGGGTTCGGC.

This clone was detected many times. The CDR3 DNA, read in part, is TGTGCCAGCAGACCTATCAGGACAGGGCTTGACACAGATACG. This gives the protein CASRPIRTGLDTDT. The complete CDR3 reads CASRPIRTGLDTDTQYF. The chain recombines TRBV6-2 or TRBV6-3 with TRBJ2-3, with 8 bases identical to TRBD1. Read sequence stops 3 residues before the CDR3 end, and the germline J gene provides the missing end. Looked up from germline, CDR1 is MNHEY and CDR2 is SVGEGT. This CDR3 contains 17 residues. V was clipped by 6 bases and J by 2 bases; unmatched bases: 13.

This clone was seen many times. Read sequence stops 3 residues before the CDR3 end, and the germline J gene provides the missing end. The chain links TRBV2 to TRBJ2-3; maybe TRBD1 (6 bases). Germline-derived CDR1 and CDR2 are SNHLY and FYNNEI. V gave up 10 bases and J gave up 3 bases, with 14 bases separating them. The CDR3 is 13 amino acids. This CDR3 reads CATKKGETDTQYF. The part of the CDR3 DNA that was read is TGTGCCACCAAGAAGGGGGAAACAGATACG.

There are many counts of this clone. The DNA ends 3 residues before the CDR3 does, and the rest of the CDR3 is filled in from the germline J gene. The chain links TRBV7-9 to TRBJ2-3; 9 positions agree with TRBD2. This CDR3 has 15 residues. Germline V lookup: CDR1 SEHNR, CDR2 FQNEAQ (reference sequence). Trimming at V came to 3 bases and at J to 6 bases, leaving 7 bases not matched to a gene. This CDR3 reads CASSFQAGGTDTQYF. The sequenced part of the CDR3 DNA is TGTGCCAGCAGCTTCCAAGCGGGAGGAACGGATACG.

This clone was counted at least ten times. The read finishes 3 residues shy of the CDR3 end, and the germline J gene is used to complete it. The rearrangement uses TRBV18 and TRBJ2-5; 12 bases fit TRBD1. This CDR3 is built from 14 residues. Germline CDR1 is KGHSH and CDR2 is LQKENI. With V trimmed by 3 bases and J by 4 bases, 0 bases remained unmatched. CDR3 sequence: CASSPGQGAETQYF. Incomplete CDR3 DNA: TGTGCCAGCTCACCGGGACAGGGGGCAGAGACC. The full variable domain, in which reference TRBV18 and TRBJ2-5 provide the parts outside the CDR3, is NAGVMQNPRHLVRRRGQEARLRCSPMKGHSHVYWYRQLPEEGLKFMVYLQKENIIDESGMPKERFSAEFPKEGPSILRIQQVVRGDSAAYFCASSPGQGAETQYFGPGTRLLVL.

This clone showed up just a few times. The CDR3 end lies 3 residues beyond the end of the read and is filled in from the germline J gene. The chain links TRBV11-2 to TRBJ2-6, with D perhaps TRBD1 (6 bases). The CDR3 runs to 15 residues. Trimming pared 5 bases from V and 2 bases from J, leaving 10 bases between. The germline gives CDR1 SGHAT, CDR2 FQNNGV. The CDR3 bases that were read are TGTGCCAGCAGCAAACAGGGAACTGGGGCCAACGTC. This sequence encodes CASSKQGTGANV. The whole CDR3 region reads CASSKQGTGANVLTF.

At least ten counts were recorded for this clone. The observed sequence ends 3 residues before the CDR3 terminus, with the missing tail filled in from the germline J gene. The J gene is TRBJ2-2, the V gene TRBV5-4, with D possibly matching TRBD1 (6 bases). Germline V gene sequence: CDR1 SGHNT, CDR2 YYREEE (reference sequence). The ends were cut back, 7 bases at V and 5 bases at J, with 21 bases in the middle. This CDR3 region has 16 residues. The chain's CDR3 is CASGTMAQGRTGELFF. The DNA read from the CDR3 is TGTGCCAGCGGCACGATGGCCCAGGGGCGTACCGGGGAG.

This clone appeared many times. The CDR3 sequence is CASSYERSGSDTQYF. Incomplete CDR3 DNA: TGTGCCAGCAGTTACGAAAGGTCTGGTTCAGATACG. The chain uses TRBV6-2 or TRBV6-3 and TRBJ2-3, with no clear D. Sequencing ends 3 residues short of the CDR3 end; the germline J gene provides the rest. The CDR3 is 15 residues long. Germline values: CDR1 MNHEY, CDR2 SVGEGT. The V gene lost 2 bases and the J gene lost 4 bases, with 13 bases spanning the gap.

This clone was observed many times. The read gets to within 3 residues of the CDR3 end, and the germline J gene fills in the rest. The V gene is TRBV19, the J gene TRBJ2-3; perhaps TRBD2 as D (6 bases). Trimming took 4 bases from V and 0 from J, leaving 14 bases between them. The V gene's germline CDR1 is LNHDA and CDR2 SQIVND (reference sequence). This CDR3 has 16 residues. CDR3 residues: CASSTQVGTSTDTQYF. CDR3 bases read: TGTGCCAGTAGTACACAAGTCGGGACTAGCACAGATACG.

This clone was picked up many times. The read is 3 residues too short to cover the CDR3 end, so that end is filled in from the germline J gene. This chain links TRBV7-2 with TRBJ2-7, with a weak D call TRBD1 (5 bases). This CDR3 has 14 amino acids. Germline assignment: CDR1 SGHTA and CDR2 FQGNSA. Trimming shortened V by 9 bases and J by 0 bases, and 15 bases separated the two germline ends. CDR3 region: CASQGYEGSYEQYF. The covered CDR3 bases are TGTGCCAGTCAGGGTTACGAAGGCTCCTACGAG.

This clone was counted ten times or more. The CDR3 end falls 3 residues outside the read, so it is completed with the germline J gene. The rearrangement joins TRBV7-9 to TRBJ1-2, with 8 bases identical to TRBD1. This CDR3 contains 15 residues. In germline, CDR1 is SEHNR, CDR2 FQNEAQ (reference sequence). The DNA read from the CDR3 is TGTGCCAGCAGCCCAGGGACAGGAAGAGGGGGCGGC. Translated: CASSPGTGRGGG. The whole CDR3 is CASSPGTGRGGGYTF. Supplemented by reference TRBV7-9 and TRBJ1-2, the full variable domain reads DTGVSQNPRHKITKRGQNVTFRCDPISEHNRLYWYRQTLGQGPEFLTYFQNEAQLEKSRLLSDRFSAERPKGSFSTLEIQRTEQGDSAMYLCASSPGTGRGGGYTFGSGTRLTVV.

This clone was seen at least ten times. The sequenced fragment ends 3 residues before the CDR3 boundary, so the rest is inferred from the germline J gene. V is TRBV18 and J is TRBJ2-1; the match to TRBD2 covers 7 bases. Per the germline V gene, CDR1 is KGHSH and CDR2 is LQKENI. V shed 2 bases, J shed 5 bases, and the junction held 3 bases outside the gene matches. The length of the CDR3 is 14 residues. CDR3 residues: CASSPAGADNEQFF. CDR3 bases read: TGTGCCAGCTCACCAGCGGGAGCGGACAATGAG. Variable domain in full (rest from reference TRBV18 and TRBJ2-1): NAGVMQNPRHLVRRRGQEARLRCSPMKGHSHVYWYRQLPEEGLKFMVYLQKENIIDESGMPKERFSAEFPKEGPSILRIQQVVRGDSAAYFCASSPAGADNEQFFGPGTRLTVL.

This clone was counted ten times or more. The CDR3 end lies 3 residues beyond the end of the read and is filled in from the germline J gene. This rearrangement joins TRBV6-2 or TRBV6-3 to TRBJ2-3; possible D gene TRBD2, 5 bases. Germline V gene sequence: CDR1 MNHEY, CDR2 SVGEGT. V was cut by 2 bases and J by 6 bases, with 21 bases left in between. The length of the CDR3 is 17 residues. The covered CDR3 bases are TGTGCCAGCAGTTACCCGCCCGAGAGGGTTCATGTGGATACG. It yields the protein CASSYPPERVHVDT. The CDR3 in full is CASSYPPERVHVDTQYF.

Many counts were recorded for this clone. The missing CDR3 end, 3 residues past where the read stops, is filled in from the germline J gene. The genes are TRBV5-1 and TRBJ1-6; TRBD1 matches at 9 bases. This CDR3 has 14 residues. From germline, CDR1 is SGHRS and CDR2 YFSETQ. Trimming took 4 bases from V and 7 from J; bases not matched to a gene: 3. The CDR3 protein is CASSPGTGNSPLHF. The covered CDR3 bases are TGCGCCAGCAGCCCCGGGACAGGGAATTCACCC.

This clone was counted ten times or more. Read coverage stops 3 residues before the CDR3 terminus; the germline J gene supplies the remainder. The V and J genes are TRBV27 and TRBJ2-2; 7 bases are a match to TRBD1. Germline CDR1 and CDR2: MNHEY and SMNVEV (reference sequence). CDR3 size: 17 residues. V shed 2 bases, J shed 0 bases, and the junction held 6 bases outside the gene matches. This CDR3 reads CASSLDRAIANTGELFF. CDR3 bases read: TGTGCCAGCAGTTTAGACAGGGCCATAGCGAACACCGGGGAG.

With respect to this clone: The read ends 3 residues early relative to the CDR3; the germline J gene fills the gap. The chain carries TRBV11-2 and TRBJ2-7; TRBD1 is a possible D gene (6 bases). CDR1 is SGHAT, CDR2 FQNNGV, per germline. CDR3 length: 13 residues. Between the trimmed V and J ends, which lost 3 bases and 3 bases, there was a span of 9 bases. CDR3 DNA (partial): TGTGCCAGCAGCTTTTCAGGGGACTACGAG. It translates to CASSFSGDYE. The entire CDR3 is CASSFSGDYEQYF.

This clone was seen many times. The CDR3 sequence is CASSQTGTSGDGLYNEQFF. CDR3 DNA, as far as it was read: TGTGCCAGCAGCCAGACCGGGACTAGCGGGGATGGGCTGTACAATGAG. This chain links TRBV4-2 with TRBJ2-1; TRBD2 agrees at 13 bases. The missing CDR3 end, 3 residues past where the read stops, is filled in from the germline J gene. The CDR3 is made up of 19 amino acids. The J segment lost 4 bases and the V segment lost 3 bases, leaving 12 bases of the junction unmatched. The germline gives CDR1 LGHNA, CDR2 YNFKEQ.